These 20 T cell receptor beta chains were sequenced from one sample in a study of cytomegalovirus exposure and HLA in healthy donors. PCR used 60 Vbeta primers and 13 Jbeta primers. The method was immunoSEQ multiplex PCR; TCRdb's version includes in-frame clones alone and lacks a portion of them. The sample has about 140,000 clones; roughly four fifths are singletons. Material: PBMCs. Receptor source: a man aged 30-40 years in good health and CMV-seropositive.

The chain is built from TRBV5-1 and TRBJ1-5; D is unclear. The CDR3 has 16 amino acids. CDR1 and CDR2 (germline): SGHRS, YFSETQ. Trimming took 0 bases from V and 1 from J, leaving 11 bases between them. The CDR3 nucleotides read TGCGCCAGCAGCTTGGTGGGCATGGGCAGCAATCAGCCCCAGCATTTT. This encodes CASSLVGMGSNQPQHF.

This chain joins TRBV15 and TRBJ2-3; 7 bases align to TRBD2. V was pared by 0 bases and J by 10 bases, with 4 bases of the junction left unmatched. The V gene's germline CDR1 is LNHNV and CDR2 YYDKDF (reference sequence). The CDR3 is made up of 13 amino acids. CDR3 DNA: TGTGCCACCAGCAGAGATGGGAGGGAGGCGCAGTATTTT. This encodes CATSRDGREAQYF. Drawing the rest from reference TRBV15 and TRBJ2-3, the complete variable domain is DAMVIQNPRYQVTQFGKPVTLSCSQTLNHNVMYWYQQKSSQAPKLLFHYYDKDFNNEADTPDNFQSRRPNTSFCFLDIRSPGLGDTAMYLCATSRDGREAQYFGPGTRLTVL.

This clone has only a few counts. The rearrangement uses TRBV18 and TRBJ1-1, with 8 bases lining up with TRBD1. Germline V gene data show CDR1 as KGHSH and CDR2 as LQKENI. V was pared by 3 bases and J by 4 bases, with 7 bases of the junction left unmatched. This CDR3 region has 15 residues. CDR3 amino acids: CASSPNQGAGTEAFF. CDR3 sequence (DNA): TGTGCCAGCTCACCCAACCAGGGGGCCGGCACTGAAGCTTTCTTT.

The V call is TRBV7-8, the J call TRBJ2-2, with 7 bases matching TRBD2. The ends lost 7 bases at V and 4 bases at J; junction bases unmatched: 21. CDR3 length: 19 amino acids. CDR1 is SGHVS, CDR2 FQNEAQ, per germline. CDR3 in DNA: TGTGCCAGCATGGCCCTTCGGCGGGGGTTCGGGAGTGGCACCGGGGAGCTGTTTTTT. Protein product: CASMALRRGFGSGTGELFF.

This sequence joins TRBV9 and TRBJ2-5, with 8 nucleotides matching TRBD2. With the DNA end fitting TRBJ2-7 better, the J assignment may be wrong. From germline, CDR1 is SGDLS and CDR2 YYNGEE. This CDR3 comprises 15 residues. CDR3 residues: CASSARGGGRDEQYF. For the CDR3, the DNA is TGTGCCAGCAGCGCCCGAGGCGGGGGGCGGGACGAGCAGTACTTC.

The genes are TRBV6-5 and TRBJ2-7, with 7 nucleotides matching TRBD1. CDR1 MNHEY and CDR2 SVGAGI come from the germline V gene. V lost 2 bases and J lost 6; bases outside the gene matches: 7. There are 14 residues in the CDR3. The chain's CDR3 is CASSYDRVNGEQYF. The CDR3 nucleotides read TGTGCCAGCAGTTACGACAGGGTGAACGGCGAGCAGTACTTC.

The chain employs TRBV9 and TRBJ2-3; weak D call: TRBD1 (6 bases). V lost 0 bases to trimming and J lost 0 bases, with 8 bases between them. CDR1 SGDLS and CDR2 YYNGEE come from the germline V gene. The CDR3 length is 15 residues. The CDR3 sequence is CASSVGQGSTDTQYF. CDR3 sequence (DNA): TGTGCCAGCAGCGTAGGTCAGGGGAGCACAGATACGCAGTATTTT.

This sequence joins TRBV5-4 and TRBJ2-2; TRBD2 matches 8 bases. This CDR3 comprises 17 residues. V lost 6 bases and J lost 4; bases outside the gene matches: 14. CDR1 SGHNT and CDR2 YYREEE come from the germline V gene (reference sequence). CDR3 bases: TGTGCCAGCACCCCCCGGGGCGGGGGGCAGGTCACCGGGGAGCTGTTTTTT. It is translated as CASTPRGGGQVTGELFF.

The genes are TRBV15 and TRBJ1-5; D not resolved. V shed 0 bases and J shed 6 bases, with 6 bases lying between them. The CDR3 covers 13 residues. Germline V CDR1 and CDR2: LNHNV, YYDKDF (reference sequence). CDR3 sequence (DNA): TGTGCCACCAGCAGAGATCAGGCTCAGCCCCAGCATTTT. Translated, it gives CATSRDQAQPQHF. Full variable domain (outside the CDR3, taken from reference TRBV15 and TRBJ1-5): DAMVIQNPRYQVTQFGKPVTLSCSQTLNHNVMYWYQQKSSQAPKLLFHYYDKDFNNEADTPDNFQSRRPNTSFCFLDIRSPGLGDTAMYLCATSRDQAQPQHFGDGTRLSIL.

The rearrangement uses TRBV19 and TRBJ2-3; 8 nucleotides line up with TRBD1. This CDR3 has 13 residues. CDR1 LNHDA and CDR2 SQIVND come from the germline V gene (reference sequence). The V segment lost 7 bases and the J segment 3 bases; nucleotides outside the gene matches: 3. CDR3 loop: CASKDRATDTQYF. DNA of the CDR3: TGTGCCAGTAAGGACAGGGCAACAGATACGCAGTATTTT. Together with reference TRBV19 and TRBJ2-3, the CDR3 gives the full variable domain: DGGITQSPKYLFRKEGQNVTLSCEQNLNHDAMYWYRQDPGQGLRLIYYSQIVNDFQKGDIAEGYSVSREKKESFPLTVTSAQKNPTAFYLCASKDRATDTQYFGPGTRLTVL.

The chain recombines TRBV7-3 with TRBJ2-7; possibly TRBD2 for D (5 bases). Germline CDR1 and CDR2: SGHTA and FQGTGA. There are 13 residues in the CDR3. V was trimmed by 5 bases and J by 3 bases, leaving 11 bases between them. The CDR3 protein is CASSRLRDYEQYF. Written as DNA, the CDR3 is TGTGCCAGCAGCCGACTCCGGGACTACGAGCAGTACTTC.

Only one count was recorded for this clone. The chain couples TRBV7-9 to TRBJ2-5, with D perhaps TRBD1 (6 bases). This CDR3 contains 15 residues. Germline V gives CDR1 SEHNR, CDR2 FQNEAQ (reference sequence). The V gene lost 5 bases and the J gene lost 2 bases, with 15 bases spanning the gap. CDR3 sequence: CASSPGGGGQETQYF. CDR3 coding DNA: TGTGCCAGCAGCCCCGGTGGGGGCGGTCAAGAGACCCAGTACTTC.

The V gene is TRBV2, the J gene TRBJ2-7; 10 bases match TRBD2. The CDR3 consists of 16 residues. Trimming removed 4 bases from V and 7 bases from J; junction bases left unmatched: 13. The germline gives CDR1 SNHLY, CDR2 FYNNEI. CDR3 sequence (DNA): TGTGCCAGCAGTGGTCAGCGGGGGGGCTCCCTTGGAGAGCAGTACTTC. This gives the protein CASSGQRGGSLGEQYF. The full variable domain, in which reference TRBV2 and TRBJ2-7 provide the parts outside the CDR3, is EPEVTQTPSHQVTQMGQEVILRCVPISNHLYFYWYRQILGQKVEFLVSFYNNEISEKSEIFDDQFSVERPDGSNFTLKIRSTKLEDSAMYFCASSGQRGGSLGEQYFGPGTRLTVT.

V gene TRBV19 combines with J gene TRBJ2-1; D call uncertain. Trimming cost V 1 base and J 8 bases, with 6 bases left between them. The CDR3 covers 12 residues. CDR1 is LNHDA and CDR2 is SQIVND in the germline V gene (reference sequence). The CDR3 coding sequence is TGTGCCAGTAGTATAGGTACGGATGAGCAGTTCTTC. Translating gives CASSIGTDEQFF.

V is TRBV9 and J is TRBJ2-7, with 7 bases that match TRBD2. The CDR3 has 14 residues. Trimming at V came to 4 bases and at J to 7 bases, leaving 11 bases not matched to a gene. The V gene's germline CDR1 is SGDLS and CDR2 YYNGEE. The CDR3 DNA is TGTGCCAGCAGCCCTCGTGCGGGAGCTGGTGAGCAGTACTTC. It translates to CASSPRAGAGEQYF.

The chain uses TRBV7-3 and TRBJ2-3, with unresolved D. CDR1 SGHTA and CDR2 FQGTGA come from the germline V gene. The germline V and J ends were trimmed by 5 bases and 4 bases, with 10 bases remaining between them. This CDR3 spans 13 amino acids. As DNA, the CDR3 is TGTGCCAGCAGCCCCCGAGTGGCAGATACGCAGTATTTT. Amino acids: CASSPRVADTQYF.

This clone turned up a few times. V usage is TRBV7-9 and J usage is TRBJ2-5; the match to TRBD2 covers 14 bases. This CDR3 is built from 18 residues. V lost 4 bases to trimming and J lost 4 bases; unmatched junction nucleotides: 11. Germline-derived CDR1 and CDR2 are SEHNR and FQNEAQ (reference sequence). The CDR3 DNA is TGTGCCAGCAGCTCCGGACTAGCGGGGGGTGGAGGTCTAGAGACCCAGTACTTC. As protein: CASSSGLAGGGGLETQYF.

This clone was counted a single time. The chain couples TRBV29-1 to TRBJ2-3; 9 nucleotides agree with TRBD2. CDR3 size: 14 residues. The germline V gene has CDR1 SQVTM and CDR2 ANQGSEA. Trimming removed 5 bases from V and 4 bases from J; junction bases left unmatched: 7. The CDR3 DNA reads TGCAGCGTTTATAGCGGGAGTTCTCCAGATACGCAGTATTTT. This codes for CSVYSGSSPDTQYF.

V and J are TRBV10-1 and TRBJ2-3; 12 bases match TRBD1. J lost 4 bases, V lost 10 bases, and 3 bases had no gene match. Looked up from germline, CDR1 is WNHNN and CDR2 is SYGVQD (reference sequence). The CDR3 is 13 residues long. For the CDR3, the DNA is TGCGCCACCCGGGACAGGGGGCCAGATACGCAGTATTTT. Residues: CATRDRGPDTQYF.

The V gene is TRBV4-1, the J gene TRBJ2-3; 11 nucleotides line up with TRBD2. CDR3 length: 18 amino acids. CDR1 is MGHRA, CDR2 YSYEKL, per germline. The V segment lost 1 base and the J segment 2 bases; nucleotides outside the gene matches: 8. The CDR3 region is CASSQGSLAGGDTDTQYF. The CDR3 DNA sequence: TGCGCCAGCAGCCAAGGGTCGCTAGCGGGGGGAGACACAGATACGCAGTATTTT.